This TCR beta chain derives from a study of OX40 agonist ivuxolimab in advanced cancers. The study's findings and limits: Expanded clones were, on average, more numerous among CD8+ T cells than CD4+.

Repertoires were generated with immunoSEQ multiplex PCR, while TCRdb's copy carries only in-frame clones and drops some. Of more than 35,000 clones listed, roughly 89% are singletons. The timepoints at which blood was sampled were baseline, cycle 4 day 1, and cycle 7 day 1. CDR3 length equals 16 residues. Germline loops: CDR1 MNHEY, CDR2 SVGAGI. Unmatched junction bases numbered 9, after V lost 4 bases and J lost 0 bases. Worth noting for this clone: The antigen is not known.

The rearrangement joins TRBV6-5 to TRBJ2-7; TRBD1 aligns across 7 bases. This sequence was found in an adult with an advanced solid tumor such as melanoma, head and neck, liver or kidney cancer. The sequencing used CD4+ or CD8+ T cells sorted from blood, collected in a trial of the OX40 agonist ivuxolimab. CDR3 residues: CASSSPRTGTSYEQYF. The DNA for the CDR3 is TGTGCCAGCAGTTCCCCCCGGACAGGTACCTCCTACGAGCAGTACTTC.